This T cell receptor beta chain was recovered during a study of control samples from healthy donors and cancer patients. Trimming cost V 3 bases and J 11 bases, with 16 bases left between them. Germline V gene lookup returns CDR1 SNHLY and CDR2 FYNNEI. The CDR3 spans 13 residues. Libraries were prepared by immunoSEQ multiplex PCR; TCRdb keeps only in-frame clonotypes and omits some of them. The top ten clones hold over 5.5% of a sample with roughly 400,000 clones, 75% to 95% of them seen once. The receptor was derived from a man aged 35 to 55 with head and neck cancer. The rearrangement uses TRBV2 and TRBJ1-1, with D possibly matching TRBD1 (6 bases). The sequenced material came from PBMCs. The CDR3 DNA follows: TGTGCCAGCAGTGAGATTTTTGGGGGGCCGGCTTTCTTT. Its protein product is CASSEIFGGPAFF. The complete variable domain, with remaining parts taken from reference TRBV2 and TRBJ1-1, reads EPEVTQTPSHQVTQMGQEVILRCVPISNHLYFYWYRQILGQKVEFLVSFYNNEISEKSEIFDDQFSVERPDGSNFTLKIRSTKLEDSAMYFCASSEIFGGPAFFGQGTRLTVV.